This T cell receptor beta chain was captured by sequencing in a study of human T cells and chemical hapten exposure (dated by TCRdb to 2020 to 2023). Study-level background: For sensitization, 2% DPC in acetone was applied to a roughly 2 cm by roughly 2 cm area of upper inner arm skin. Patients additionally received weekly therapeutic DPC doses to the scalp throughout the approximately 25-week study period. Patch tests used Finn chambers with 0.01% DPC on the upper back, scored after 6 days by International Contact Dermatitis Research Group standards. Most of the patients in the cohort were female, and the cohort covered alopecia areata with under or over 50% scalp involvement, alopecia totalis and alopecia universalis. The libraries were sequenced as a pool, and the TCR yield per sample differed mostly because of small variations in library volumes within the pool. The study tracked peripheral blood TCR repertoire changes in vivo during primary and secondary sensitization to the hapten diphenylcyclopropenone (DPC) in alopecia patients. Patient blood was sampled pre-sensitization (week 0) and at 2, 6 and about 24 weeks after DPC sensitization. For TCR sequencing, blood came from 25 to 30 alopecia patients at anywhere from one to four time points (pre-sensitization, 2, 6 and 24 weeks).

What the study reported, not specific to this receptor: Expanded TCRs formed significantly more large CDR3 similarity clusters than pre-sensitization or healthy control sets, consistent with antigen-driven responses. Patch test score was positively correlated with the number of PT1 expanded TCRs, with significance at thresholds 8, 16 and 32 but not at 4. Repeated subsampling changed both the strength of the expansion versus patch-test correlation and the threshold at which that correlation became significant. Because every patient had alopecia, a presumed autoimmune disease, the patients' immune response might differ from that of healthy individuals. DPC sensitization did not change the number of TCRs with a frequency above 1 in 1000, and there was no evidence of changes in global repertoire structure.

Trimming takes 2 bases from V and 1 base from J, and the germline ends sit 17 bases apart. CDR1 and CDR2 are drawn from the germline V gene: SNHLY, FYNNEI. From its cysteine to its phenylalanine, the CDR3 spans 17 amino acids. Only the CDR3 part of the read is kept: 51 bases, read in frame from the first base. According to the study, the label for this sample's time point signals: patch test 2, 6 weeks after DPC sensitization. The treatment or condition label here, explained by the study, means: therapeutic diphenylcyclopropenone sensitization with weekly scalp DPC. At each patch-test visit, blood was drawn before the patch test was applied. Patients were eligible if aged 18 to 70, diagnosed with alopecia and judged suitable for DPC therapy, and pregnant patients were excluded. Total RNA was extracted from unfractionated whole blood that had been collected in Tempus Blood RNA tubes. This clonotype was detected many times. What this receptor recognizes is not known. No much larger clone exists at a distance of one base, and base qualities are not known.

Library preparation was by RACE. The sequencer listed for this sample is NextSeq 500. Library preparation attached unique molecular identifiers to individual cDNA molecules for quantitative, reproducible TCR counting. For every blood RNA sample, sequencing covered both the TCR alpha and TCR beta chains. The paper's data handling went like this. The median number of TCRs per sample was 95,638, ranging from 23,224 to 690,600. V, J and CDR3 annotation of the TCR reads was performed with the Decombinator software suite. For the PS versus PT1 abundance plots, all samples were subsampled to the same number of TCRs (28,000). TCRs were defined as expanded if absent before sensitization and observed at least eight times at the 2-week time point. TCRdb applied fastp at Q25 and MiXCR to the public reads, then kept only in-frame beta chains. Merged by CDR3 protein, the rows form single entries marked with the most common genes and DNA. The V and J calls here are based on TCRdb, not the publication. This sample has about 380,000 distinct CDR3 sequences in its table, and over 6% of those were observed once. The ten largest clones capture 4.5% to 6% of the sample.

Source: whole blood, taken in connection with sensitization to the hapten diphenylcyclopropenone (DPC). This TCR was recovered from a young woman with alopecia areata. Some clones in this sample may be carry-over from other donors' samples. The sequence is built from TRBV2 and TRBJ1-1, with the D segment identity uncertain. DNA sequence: TGTGCCAGCAGTGAACTAAGTGGGCTTGGCCGGAACACTGAAGCTTTCTTT. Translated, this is CASSELSGLGRNTEAFF.